This T cell receptor beta chain was profiled in a study of patients and donors after allogeneic stem cell transplantation. In this sample, this clonotype turned up many times. V was clipped by 7 bases and J by 5 bases, with 12 bases between them. Germline values: CDR1 MDHEN, CDR2 SYDVKM. The CDR3 is 13 amino acids. TCRdb redid the calling of the RT-PCR reads with MiXCR, one entry per CDR3 protein. The sample has approximately 33,000 distinct CDR3 sequences, about 6.8% seen once. The source of this sequence is a human donor who was either an allogeneic HSCT recipient or a stem cell or donor lymphocyte infusion donor (not recorded which). It is not recorded whose cells these are; they may come from a transplant donor. Sequenced: blood, either unsorted or a sorted T cell fraction (not recorded which). V and J are TRBV28 and TRBJ1-5; TRBD1 is a possible D gene (5 bases). CDR3 amino acids: CASKIQGHQPQHF. The CDR3 DNA sequence: TGTGCCAGCAAGATCCAGGGCCATCAGCCCCAGCATTTT.